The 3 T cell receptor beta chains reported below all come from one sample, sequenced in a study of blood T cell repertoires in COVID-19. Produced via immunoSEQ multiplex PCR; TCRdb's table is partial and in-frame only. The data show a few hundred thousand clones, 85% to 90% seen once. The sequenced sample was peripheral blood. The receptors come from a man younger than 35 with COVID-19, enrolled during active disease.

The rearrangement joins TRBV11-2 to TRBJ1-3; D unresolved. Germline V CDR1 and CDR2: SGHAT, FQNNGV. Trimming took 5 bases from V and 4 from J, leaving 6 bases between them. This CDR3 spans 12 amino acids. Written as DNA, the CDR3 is TGTGCCAGCAGCCCGTCCGGAAACACCATATATTTT. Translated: CASSPSGNTIYF.

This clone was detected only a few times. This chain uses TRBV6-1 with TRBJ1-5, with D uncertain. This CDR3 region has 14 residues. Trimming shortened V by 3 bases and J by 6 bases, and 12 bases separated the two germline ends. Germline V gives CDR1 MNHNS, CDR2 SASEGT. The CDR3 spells CASSDAGSGQPQHF. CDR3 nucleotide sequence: TGTGCCAGCAGTGACGCGGGATCGGGTCAGCCCCAGCATTTT.

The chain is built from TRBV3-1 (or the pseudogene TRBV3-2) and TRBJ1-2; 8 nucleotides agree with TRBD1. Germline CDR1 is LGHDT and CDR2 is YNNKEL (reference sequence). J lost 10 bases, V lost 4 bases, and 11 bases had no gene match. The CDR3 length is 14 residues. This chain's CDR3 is CASSLQDRGGDYTF. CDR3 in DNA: TGTGCCAGCAGCCTCCAAGACAGGGGCGGGGACTACACCTTC.